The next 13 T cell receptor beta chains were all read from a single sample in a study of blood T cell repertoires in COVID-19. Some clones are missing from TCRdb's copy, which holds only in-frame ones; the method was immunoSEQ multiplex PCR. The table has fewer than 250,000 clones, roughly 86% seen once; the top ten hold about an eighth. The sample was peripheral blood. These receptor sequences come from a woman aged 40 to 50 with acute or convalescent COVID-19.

The CDR3 here is CASSHLKTLSYEQYF. In DNA form, the CDR3 reads TGTGCCAGCAGCCATCTAAAGACACTCTCCTACGAGCAGTACTTC. This chain connects TRBV3-1 (or the pseudogene TRBV3-2) to TRBJ2-7; no reliable D call. Trimming removed 3 bases at V and 0 bases at J, with 12 bases between. The CDR3 runs to 15 residues. Germline-derived CDR1 and CDR2 are LGHDT and YNNKEL (reference sequence).

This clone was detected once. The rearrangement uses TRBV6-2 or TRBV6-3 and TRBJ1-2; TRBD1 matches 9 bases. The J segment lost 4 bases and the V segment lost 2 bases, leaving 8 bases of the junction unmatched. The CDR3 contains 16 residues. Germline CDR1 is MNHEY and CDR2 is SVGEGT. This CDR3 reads CASSYESSGQGYGYTF. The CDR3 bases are TGTGCCAGCAGTTACGAGAGTTCGGGACAGGGCTATGGCTACACCTTC.

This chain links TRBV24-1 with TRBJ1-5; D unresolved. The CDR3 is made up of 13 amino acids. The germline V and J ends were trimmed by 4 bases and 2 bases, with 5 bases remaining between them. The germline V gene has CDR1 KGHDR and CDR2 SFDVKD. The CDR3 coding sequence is TGTGCCACCAGTGAAAGCGGCAATCAGCCCCAGCATTTT. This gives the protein CATSESGNQPQHF.

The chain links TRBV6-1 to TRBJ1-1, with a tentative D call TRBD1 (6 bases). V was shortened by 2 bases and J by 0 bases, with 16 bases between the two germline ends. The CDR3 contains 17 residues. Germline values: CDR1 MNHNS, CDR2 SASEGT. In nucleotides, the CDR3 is TGTGCCAGCAGTGAAAGGGGAAGGGGGAATTTGAACACTGAAGCTTTCTTT. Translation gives CASSERGRGNLNTEAFF.

Here the CDR3 DNA reads TGTGCCTGGGGGCCCGGAGCGGGAGGGCGGGATACGCAGTATTTT. Translating it yields CAWGPGAGGRDTQYF. The V and J genes are TRBV30 and TRBJ2-3; TRBD2 agrees at 10 bases. The CDR3 runs 15 residues. The junction had 11 bases not matched to a gene; V was cut back by 5 bases and J by 6 bases. Germline-derived CDR1 and CDR2 are GTSNPN and SVGIG (reference sequence).

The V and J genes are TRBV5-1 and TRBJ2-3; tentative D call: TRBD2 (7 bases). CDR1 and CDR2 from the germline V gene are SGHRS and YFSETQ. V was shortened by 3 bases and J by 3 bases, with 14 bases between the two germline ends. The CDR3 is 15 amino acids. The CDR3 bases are TGCGCCAGCAGCTCCACTCGGGGGGCGACAGATACGCAGTATTTT. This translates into CASSSTRGATDTQYF.

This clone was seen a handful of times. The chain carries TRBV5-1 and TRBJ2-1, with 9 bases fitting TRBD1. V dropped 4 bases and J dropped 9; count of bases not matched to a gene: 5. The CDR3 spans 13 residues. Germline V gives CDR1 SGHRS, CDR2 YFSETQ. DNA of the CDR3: TGCGCCAGCAGCGGACAGGGGAGGGGTGAGCAGTTCTTC. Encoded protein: CASSGQGRGEQFF.

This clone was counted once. The CDR3 sequence is CASSQEAPSGRAEQFF. The CDR3 nucleotides are TGCGCCAGCAGCCAAGAAGCCCCTAGCGGGAGAGCTGAGCAGTTCTTC. This rearrangement joins TRBV4-3 to TRBJ2-1, with 10 bases fitting TRBD2. CDR1 and CDR2 (germline): LGHNA, YSLEER. V lost 0 bases and J lost 9; bases outside the gene matches: 8. The length of the CDR3 is 16 residues.

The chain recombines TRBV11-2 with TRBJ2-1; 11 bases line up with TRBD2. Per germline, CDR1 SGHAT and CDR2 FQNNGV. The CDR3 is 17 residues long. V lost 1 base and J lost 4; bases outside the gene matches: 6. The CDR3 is CASSLGSRLAGYNEQFF. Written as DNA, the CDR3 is TGTGCCAGCAGCTTAGGATCCCGACTAGCGGGATACAATGAGCAGTTCTTC.

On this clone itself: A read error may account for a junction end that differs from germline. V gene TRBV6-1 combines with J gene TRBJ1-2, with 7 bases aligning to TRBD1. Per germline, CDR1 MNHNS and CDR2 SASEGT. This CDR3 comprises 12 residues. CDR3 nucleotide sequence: TGTGCCAGCAGTGAATCAGGGGGGAAGAAACCCTTC. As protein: CASSESGGKKPF.

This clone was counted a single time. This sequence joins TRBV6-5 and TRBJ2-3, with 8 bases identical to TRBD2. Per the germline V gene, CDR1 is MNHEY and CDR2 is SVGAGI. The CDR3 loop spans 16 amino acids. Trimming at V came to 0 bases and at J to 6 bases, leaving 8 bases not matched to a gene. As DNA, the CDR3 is TGTGCCAGCAGTTACTCGCCGGGAGGGCCGGGGGATACGCAGTATTTT. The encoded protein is CASSYSPGGPGDTQYF.

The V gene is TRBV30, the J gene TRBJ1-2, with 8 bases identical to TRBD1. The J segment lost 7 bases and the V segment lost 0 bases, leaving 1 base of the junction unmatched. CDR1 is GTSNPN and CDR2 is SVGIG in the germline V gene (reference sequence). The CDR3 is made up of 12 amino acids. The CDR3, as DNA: TGTGCCTGGAGTGTACAGGGGGGTGGCTACACCTTC. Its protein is CAWSVQGGGYTF. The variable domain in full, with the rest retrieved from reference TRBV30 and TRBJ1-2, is SQTIHQWPATLVQPVGSPLSLECTVEGTSNPNLYWYRQAAGRGLQLLFYSVGIGQISSEVPQNLSASRPQDRQFILSSKKLLLSDSGFYLCAWSVQGGGYTFGSGTRLTVV.

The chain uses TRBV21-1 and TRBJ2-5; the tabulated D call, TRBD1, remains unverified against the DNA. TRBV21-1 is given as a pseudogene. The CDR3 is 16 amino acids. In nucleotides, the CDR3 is TGTGCCAGCAGCAAAGTAACAGACACACCTCCAGAGACCCAGTACTTC. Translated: CASSKVTDTPPETQYF.